This TCR beta chain was captured by sequencing in a study of T cells in Graves' hyperthyroidism and ophthalmopathy. Germline assignment: CDR1 SNHLY and CDR2 FYNNEI. This CDR3 is built from 14 residues. Trimming took off 1 base at V and 6 bases at J, with 10 bases between the two ends. The TCR beta CDR3 regions underwent amplification using RNA transcripts as the source. The study used the HTBI primer set for a first-round RT-PCR of the TCR CDR3. TCRdb reanalysed the multiplex PCR reads using MiXCR and keeps one entry per CDR3 protein. The sample holds 400,000 or so distinct CDR3 sequences, 11% to 15% seen once.

The material sequenced was blood. The genes are TRBV2 and TRBJ1-5; no reliable D call. This receptor was obtained from a man in his forties or fifties with Graves' ophthalmopathy. The CDR3 DNA sequence: TGTGCCAGCAGTGAAGGGGAGGTAGGTCAGCCCCAGCATTTT. Its translation is CASSEGEVGQPQHF.